This TCR beta chain was observed in a study of cytomegalovirus exposure and HLA in healthy donors. V was cut by 6 bases and J by 9 bases, with 11 bases left in between. Germline values: CDR1 DFQATT, CDR2 SNEGSKA (reference sequence). The CDR3 totals 10 residues. Both 60 Vbeta primers and 13 Jbeta primers went into the PCR. The assay was immunoSEQ multiplex PCR, and TCRdb's table has in-frame clones only and misses some. The table shows around 150,000 clones, with roughly 79% occurring only once. The origin of this receptor is a man over 45 in good health and CMV-seropositive. J is TRBJ1-2 and V is TRBV20-1; no firm D call. The material sequenced was PBMCs. The CDR3, as DNA: TGCAGTGCCGAGCCCTTCAGCTACACCTTC. This translates into CSAEPFSYTF.